The 12 T cell receptor beta chains presented below share a single source sample, sequenced in a study of T cells after yellow fever vaccination. TCRdb processed the 5' RACE reads anew with MiXCR; each CDR3 protein has one entry. The sample lists more than 450,000 distinct CDR3 sequences; roughly a fifth were seen once. Material: PBMCs, obtained more than 20 days after the first yellow fever vaccination. The origin of the receptors is a man aged 18 to 30 who received the YFV17D yellow fever vaccine.

The CDR3 DNA is TGTGCCAGCAGCGGGCGAGACAGGACAGATACGCAGTATTTT. Translated, it gives CASSGRDRTDTQYF. The chain combines TRBV7-6 with TRBJ2-3; D possibly corresponds to TRBD1 (6 bases). Looked up from germline, CDR1 is SGHVS and CDR2 is FNYEAQ. Trimming removed 5 bases at V and 3 bases at J, with 12 bases between. The CDR3 is 14 amino acids. Full variable domain (missing parts from reference TRBV7-6 and TRBJ2-3): GAGVSQSPRYKVTKRGQDVALRCDPISGHVSLYWYRQALGQGPEFLTYFNYEAQQDKSGLPNDRFSAERPEGSISTLTIQRTEQRDSAMYRCASSGRDRTDTQYFGPGTRLTVL.

In its sample, this clonotype was seen a few times. The chain is built from TRBV5-1 and TRBJ2-3; perhaps TRBD2 as D (5 bases). The CDR3 runs 12 residues. V lost 2 bases and J 6 bases, leaving 7 bases between the germline ends. Germline V gene data show CDR1 as SGHRS and CDR2 as YFSETQ. The chain's CDR3 is CASSFGDDTQYF. The CDR3 DNA sequence: TGCGCCAGCAGCTTCGGGGATGATACGCAGTATTTT.

This clonotype was seen more than once but under ten times. The chain carries TRBV6-1 and TRBJ2-7; weak D call: TRBD1 (6 bases). There are 12 residues in the CDR3. The V gene lost 9 bases and the J gene lost 3 bases, with 12 bases spanning the gap. Germline V CDR1 and CDR2: MNHNS, SASEGT. CDR3 residues: CASKGDFYEQYV. The CDR3 nucleotides read TGTGCCAGTAAGGGGGATTTCTACGAGCAGTACGTC.

The genes are TRBV4-2 and TRBJ2-3, with TRBD2 as a possible D gene (7 bases). The CDR3 has 16 residues. V was pared by 1 base and J by 4 bases, with 15 bases between. Germline V gene data show CDR1 as LGHNA and CDR2 as YNFKEQ. The CDR3 nucleotides are TGTGCCAGCAGCCAAGTAGGGGGGGAAGAGGCAGATACGCAGTATTTT. Translated: CASSQVGGEEADTQYF.

This clonotype was counted many times. The rearrangement joins TRBV4-3 to TRBJ2-1, with D maybe TRBD2 (7 bases). The V end was cut by 0 bases, the J end by 8 bases, with 23 bases between. Germline-derived CDR1 and CDR2 are LGHNA and YSLEER. The CDR3 is 18 residues long. CDR3 DNA: TGCGCCAGCAGCCAAGAGACGGGGGGCGGGGTTGGGGGCCATGAGCAGTTCTTC. Protein sequence: CASSQETGGGVGGHEQFF.

The genes are TRBV29-1 and TRBJ2-3; D call uncertain. Trimming removed 1 base at V and 3 bases at J, with 11 bases between. Germline loops: CDR1 SQVTM, CDR2 ANQGSEA. The CDR3 has 14 residues. CDR3 region: CSVEGPVATDTQYF. DNA for the CDR3: TGCAGCGTTGAAGGACCCGTTGCAACAGATACGCAGTATTTT.

This clonotype was seen a few times. Mismatch with germline at one junction end may stem from a read error. The chain uses TRBV5-1 and TRBJ2-2; possible D gene TRBD1, 6 bases. Germline values: CDR1 SGHRS, CDR2 YFSETQ. This CDR3 is built from 15 residues. In DNA form, the CDR3 reads TGCGCCACCAGCAGGGGAGCGCCCAACACCGGGGAGCTGTTTTTT. It translates to CATSRGAPNTGELFF.

The genes are TRBV5-1 and TRBJ2-7; 8 nucleotides agree with TRBD1. The CDR3 sequence is 16 residues long. Unmatched junction bases numbered 11, after V lost 4 bases and J lost 2 bases. CDR1 is SGHRS and CDR2 is YFSETQ in the germline V gene. CDR3: CASSPGLGQATYEQYF. CDR3 in DNA: TGCGCCAGCAGCCCGGGGCTGGGACAGGCCACCTACGAGCAGTACTTC.

The chain recombines TRBV5-1 with TRBJ1-2; 7 positions match TRBD1. Trimming removed 4 bases from V and 13 bases from J; junction bases left unmatched: 22. Germline lookup yields CDR1 SGHRS and CDR2 YFSETQ. The CDR3 covers 16 residues. The CDR3 sequence is CASSEGARQVGERPTF. The DNA of the CDR3 is TGCGCCAGCAGCGAGGGGGCCCGACAGGTCGGAGAGCGTCCCACCTTC.

This chain links TRBV4-3 with TRBJ1-5, with D hard to call. The CDR3 spans 14 residues. Per the germline V gene, CDR1 is LGHNA and CDR2 is YSLEER. Trimming stripped 4 bases from V and 6 bases from J, with 13 bases between. CDR3 in amino acids: CASSPLGVSQPQHF. CDR3 sequence (DNA): TGCGCCAGCAGCCCACTCGGAGTGAGTCAGCCCCAGCATTTT.

This clonotype was observed a handful of times. This chain uses TRBV11-2 with TRBJ1-1; D not resolved. The germline CDR1 and CDR2 sequences are SGHAT and FQNNGV. V was trimmed by 5 bases and J by 11 bases, leaving 15 bases between them. This CDR3 spans 12 amino acids. CDR3 coding DNA: TGTGCCAGCAGCGCAACCGGGTTTAGGGCTTTCTTT. Encoded protein: CASSATGFRAFF.

The J gene is TRBJ1-1, the V gene TRBV4-1; D perhaps matches TRBD1 (6 bases). Trimming removed 4 bases from V and 5 bases from J, with 17 bases in between. This CDR3 has 15 residues. The germline CDR1 and CDR2 sequences are MGHRA and YSYEKL. The CDR3 nucleotides read TGCGCCAGCAGCCTCCACAGGGAGGGTAGGACTGAAGCTTTCTTT. Translating gives CASSLHREGRTEAFF.